Sequencing of this T cell receptor (beta chain) was carried out in a study of blood T cell repertoires in COVID-19. Study at large: Acute-phase and convalescent COVID-19 samples originated in the United States, Italy and Spain. T cells, B-cell-depleted T cells, or PBMCs supplied cDNA or gDNA.

Authors' data handling: Amplifying reference gene primers gave estimates of nucleated cell counts. The repertoire was sequenced with immunoSEQ multiplex PCR; TCRdb's copy has only in-frame clones and lacks some. D and trimming were read from the DNA, whereas the V and J calls and clone size are those reported in that table. The data contain about 340,000 clones, over 70% of them singletons. In germline, CDR1 is MDHEN, CDR2 SYDVKM. V shed 1 base and J shed 6 bases, with 9 bases lying between them. The CDR3 sequence is 14 residues long. This sequence was found in a man aged 25-45 years with active or convalescent COVID-19. The sequenced sample consisted of peripheral blood. The chain is built from TRBV28 and TRBJ1-4; D might be TRBD1 (5 bases). The CDR3 DNA sequence: TGTGCCAGCAGTTTATCAGGGACTTATGAAAAACTGTTTTTT. The encoded protein is CASSLSGTYEKLFF.